This entry lists 20 T cell receptor beta chains sequenced from one sample in a study of T cell changes during pregnancy in multiple sclerosis. The protocol was immunoSEQ multiplex PCR, while the TCRdb copy is restricted to in-frame clones and leaves out a portion. The sample has around 80,000 clones, just over 90% seen once. The sample consisted of peripheral blood, taken before pregnancy. Receptor source: a female donor with multiple sclerosis, enrolled in a pregnancy study.

This rearrangement joins TRBV10-3 to TRBJ2-7; weak D call: TRBD1 (6 bases). This CDR3 region has 14 residues. Germline values: CDR1 ENHRY, CDR2 SYGVKD. The V and J ends lost 0 bases and 2 bases respectively, with 8 bases between them. The CDR3 region is CAISESDRTYEQYF. DNA for the CDR3: TGTGCCATCAGTGAGTCTGACAGGACCTACGAGCAGTACTTC.

This clone was seen just once. CDR3 coding DNA: TGTGCCAGTAGAAACCCCCGGGACAGCTCCTACGAGCAGTACTTC. It translates to CASRNPRDSSYEQYF. The V and J genes are TRBV19 and TRBJ2-7; 7 bases agree with TRBD1. CDR3 size: 15 residues. Per the germline V gene, CDR1 is LNHDA and CDR2 is SQIVND (reference sequence). J gave up 0 bases and V 6 bases, and 8 bases lay outside the gene matches.

This chain connects TRBV5-1 to TRBJ2-5; no definite D call. Germline CDR1 and CDR2: SGHRS and YFSETQ. The CDR3 is 14 residues long. The V gene lost 1 base and the J gene lost 2 bases, with 9 bases spanning the gap. The CDR3 spells CASSLTAAQETQYF. The CDR3 DNA sequence: TGCGCCAGCAGCTTGACGGCGGCACAAGAGACCCAGTACTTC.

This rearrangement joins TRBV11-2 to TRBJ1-2; a weak D match, TRBD1 (5 bases). Germline V lookup: CDR1 SGHAT, CDR2 FQNNGV. Trimming took 2 bases from V and 1 from J, leaving 8 bases between them. The CDR3 is 14 residues long. DNA for the CDR3: TGTGCCAGCAGCTTAAAAGGGGATAACTATGGCTACACCTTC. Translated, it gives CASSLKGDNYGYTF.

The chain employs TRBV6-1 and TRBJ1-1; D gene unclear. From germline, CDR1 is MNHNS and CDR2 SASEGT. The CDR3 runs to 13 residues. Trimming removed 9 bases at V and 11 bases at J, with 22 bases between. The chain's CDR3 is CASQFTAGLWAFF. The CDR3 DNA is TGTGCCAGTCAATTTACAGCTGGTTTATGGGCTTTCTTT.

The genes are TRBV6-1 and TRBJ2-1; D gene uncertain. Germline CDR1 reads MNHNS; CDR2 reads SASEGT. Trimming removed 2 bases at V and 4 bases at J, with 15 bases between. The CDR3 sequence is 16 residues long. DNA for the CDR3: TGTGCCAGCAGTGAAATCCCCACTGCACCTTACAATGAGCAGTTCTTC. This translates into CASSEIPTAPYNEQFF.

DNA of the CDR3: TGTGCCAGCAGCTCCTACGGACTAGCGGGCAGCACAGATACGCAGTATTTT. This gives the protein CASSSYGLAGSTDTQYF. This rearrangement joins TRBV5-6 to TRBJ2-3, with 11 positions matching TRBD2. V lost 3 bases and J lost 0; bases outside the gene matches: 6. Germline loops: CDR1 SGHDT, CDR2 YYEEEE. This CDR3 has 17 residues.

The CDR3 DNA follows: TGTGCCAGCAGTGAACGGCAGGGGGAGTTCTTC. This encodes CASSERQGEFF. This chain links TRBV6-1 with TRBJ2-1; 7 bases line up with TRBD1. V gave up 2 bases and J gave up 14 bases; unmatched junction bases: 3. CDR1 MNHNS and CDR2 SASEGT come from the germline V gene. The CDR3 runs 11 residues.

The V and J genes are TRBV6-5 and TRBJ2-1, with TRBD2 identical over 14 bases. Germline V gene sequence: CDR1 MNHEY, CDR2 SVGAGI. This CDR3 is 14 amino acids long. V shed 8 bases, J shed 6 bases, and the junction held 3 bases outside the gene matches. In nucleotides, the CDR3 is TGTGCCAGCGGACTAGCGGGGGGATTCAATGAGCAGTTCTTC. Its translation: CASGLAGGFNEQFF.

The V gene is TRBV19, the J gene TRBJ1-5, with 10 positions matching TRBD1. Trimming cost V 10 bases and J 4 bases; bases outside gene matches: 10. CDR1 is LNHDA, CDR2 SQIVND, per germline (reference sequence). The CDR3 runs 15 residues. Here the CDR3 DNA reads TGTGCCACAACACCGGGACAGGGGAGGAATCAGCCCCAGCATTTT. This translates into CATTPGQGRNQPQHF.

Comment on this clone: Germline and junction disagree at one end, which may indicate a read error. V usage is TRBV19 and J usage is TRBJ1-1; 9 bases agree with TRBD1. CDR1 and CDR2 from the germline V gene are LNHDA and SQIVND (reference sequence). The CDR3 has 15 amino acids. Written as DNA, the CDR3 is TGTGTCAGTAGTAAGGACAGGGGAAGGGACACTGAAGCTTTCTTT. This gives the protein CVSSKDRGRDTEAFF.

The gene calls are TRBV6-1 and TRBJ1-1; no definite D call. V was cut by 7 bases and J by 12 bases, with 9 bases left in between. The germline V gene encodes CDR1 MNHNS and CDR2 SASEGT. This CDR3 comprises 9 residues. The CDR3 DNA reads as TGTGCCAGCACCTCGAGTCCTTTCTTT. As protein: CASTSSPFF.

The table lists this clone with a count of one. This chain joins TRBV15 and TRBJ2-7; 9 nucleotides agree with TRBD1. The V gene's germline CDR1 is LNHNV and CDR2 YYDKDF (reference sequence). J gave up 4 bases and V 5 bases, and 6 bases lay outside the gene matches. The CDR3 sequence is 14 residues long. DNA for the CDR3: TGTGCCACCAGCGAGGGGGGACAGGGATACGAGCAGTACTTC. Translated, it gives CATSEGGQGYEQYF.

The CDR3 DNA is TGCGCCAGCAGGGCGAGCGGGGGGAGCTCCTACGAGCAGTACTTC. Translating gives CASRASGGSSYEQYF. The chain uses TRBV5-1 and TRBJ2-7; 9 positions match TRBD2. The CDR3 length is 15 residues. The V gene's germline CDR1 is SGHRS and CDR2 YFSETQ. V was clipped by 5 bases and J by 0 bases; unmatched bases: 6.

This rearrangement joins TRBV18 to TRBJ1-6, with TRBD1 as a possible D gene (6 bases). CDR3 size: 13 residues. The V end was cut by 3 bases, the J end by 7 bases, with 7 bases between. The V gene's germline CDR1 is KGHSH and CDR2 LQKENI. The CDR3 nucleotides are TGTGCCAGCTCACCGGACAGAAATTCACCCCTCCACTTT. Translating it yields CASSPDRNSPLHF.

CDR3 protein: CASSYAWAETQYF. The CDR3 nucleotides read TGTGCCAGCAGTTACGCCTGGGCTGAGACCCAGTACTTC. The chain joins TRBV6-5 to TRBJ2-5; no firm D call. This CDR3 region has 13 residues. The germline gives CDR1 MNHEY, CDR2 SVGAGI. V dropped 2 bases and J dropped 5 bases, with 9 bases sitting between them.

In DNA, the CDR3 is TGTGCCAGCAGCCTCCTTACGCTAACAGGAGCCAAAAACATTCAGTACTTC. The encoded protein is CASSLLTLTGAKNIQYF. This chain joins TRBV7-2 and TRBJ2-4; the D gene is possibly TRBD1 (5 bases). The CDR3 totals 17 residues. V was cut by 5 bases and J by 0 bases, with 17 bases left in between. Germline assignment: CDR1 SGHTA and CDR2 FQGNSA.

The chain carries TRBV9 and TRBJ2-1, with D possibly being TRBD2 (5 bases). Germline V lookup: CDR1 SGDLS, CDR2 YYNGEE. V lost 3 bases and J 0 bases, leaving 10 bases between the germline ends. The CDR3 is 15 residues long. CDR3 protein: CASSGVGSSYNEQFF. In nucleotides, the CDR3 is TGTGCCAGCAGCGGTGTGGGGAGCTCCTACAATGAGCAGTTCTTC.

The chain combines TRBV5-1 with TRBJ2-5; D not resolved. Germline V lookup: CDR1 SGHRS, CDR2 YFSETQ. The CDR3 contains 13 residues. Trimming took 6 bases from V and 1 from J, leaving 10 bases between them. The CDR3 sequence: CASIDTFQETQYF. As DNA, the CDR3 is TGCGCCAGCATCGACACTTTCCAAGAGACCCAGTACTTC.

The V gene is TRBV27, the J gene TRBJ2-1, with 8 bases aligning to TRBD2. J lost 3 bases, V lost 2 bases, and 6 bases had no gene match. This CDR3 contains 16 residues. Germline lookup yields CDR1 MNHEY and CDR2 SMNVEV (reference sequence). DNA for the CDR3: TGTGCCAGCAGTTTAAGTCCAGCGGGGGACTACAATGAGCAGTTCTTC. Its translation is CASSLSPAGDYNEQFF.